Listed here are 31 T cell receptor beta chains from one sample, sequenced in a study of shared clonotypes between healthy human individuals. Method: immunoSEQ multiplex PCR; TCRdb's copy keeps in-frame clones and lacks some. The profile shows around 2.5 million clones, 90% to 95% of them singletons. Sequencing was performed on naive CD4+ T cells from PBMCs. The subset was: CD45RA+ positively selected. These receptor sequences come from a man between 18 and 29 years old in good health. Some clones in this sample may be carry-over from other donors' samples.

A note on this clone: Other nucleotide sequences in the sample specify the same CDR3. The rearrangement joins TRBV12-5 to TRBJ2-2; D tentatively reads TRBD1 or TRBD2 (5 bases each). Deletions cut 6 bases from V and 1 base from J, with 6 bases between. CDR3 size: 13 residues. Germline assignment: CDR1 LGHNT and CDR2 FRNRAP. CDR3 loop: CASGRGNTGELFF. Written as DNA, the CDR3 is TGTGCTAGTGGGAGGGGGAACACCGGGGAGCTGTTTTTT. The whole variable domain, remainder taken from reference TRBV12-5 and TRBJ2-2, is DARVTQTPRHKVTEMGQEVTMRCQPILGHNTVFWYRQTMMQGLELLAYFRNRAPLDDSGMPKDRFSAEMPDATLATLKIQPSEPRDSAVYFCASGRGNTGELFFGEGSRLTVL.

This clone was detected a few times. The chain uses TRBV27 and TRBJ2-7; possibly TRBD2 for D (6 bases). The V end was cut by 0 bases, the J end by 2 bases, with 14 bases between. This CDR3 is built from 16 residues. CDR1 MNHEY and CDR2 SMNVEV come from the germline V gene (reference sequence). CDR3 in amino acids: CASSLSLAGLTYEQYF. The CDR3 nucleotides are TGTGCCAGCAGTTTATCTCTGGCGGGACTTACCTACGAGCAGTACTTC.

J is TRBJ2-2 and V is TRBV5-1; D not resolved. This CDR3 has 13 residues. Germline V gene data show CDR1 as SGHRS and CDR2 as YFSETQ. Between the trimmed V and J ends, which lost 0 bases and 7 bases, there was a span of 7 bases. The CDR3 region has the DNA TGCGCCAGCAGCTTGGACCGGAGCGGGGAGCTGTTTTTT. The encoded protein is CASSLDRSGELFF.

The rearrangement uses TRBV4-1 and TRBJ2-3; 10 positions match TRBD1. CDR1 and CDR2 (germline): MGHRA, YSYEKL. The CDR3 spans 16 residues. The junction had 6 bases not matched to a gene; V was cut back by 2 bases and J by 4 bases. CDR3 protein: CASSQKAGTGADTQYF. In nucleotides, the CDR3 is TGCGCCAGCAGCCAAAAGGCCGGGACAGGGGCAGATACGCAGTATTTT.

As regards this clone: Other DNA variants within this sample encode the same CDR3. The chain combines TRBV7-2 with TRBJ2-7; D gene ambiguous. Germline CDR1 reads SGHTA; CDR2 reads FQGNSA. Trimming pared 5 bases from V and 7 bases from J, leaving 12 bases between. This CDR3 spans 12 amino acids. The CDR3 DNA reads TGTGCCAGCAGCCTCCTCCTGGGTGAGCAGTACTTC. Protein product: CASSLLLGEQYF.

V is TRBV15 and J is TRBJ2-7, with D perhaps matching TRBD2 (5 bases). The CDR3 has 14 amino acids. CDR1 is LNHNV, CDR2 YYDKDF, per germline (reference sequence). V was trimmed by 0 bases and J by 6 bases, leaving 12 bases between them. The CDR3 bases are TGTGCCACCAGCAGAGATAGGCGGGCAGGCGAGCAGTACTTC. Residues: CATSRDRRAGEQYF.

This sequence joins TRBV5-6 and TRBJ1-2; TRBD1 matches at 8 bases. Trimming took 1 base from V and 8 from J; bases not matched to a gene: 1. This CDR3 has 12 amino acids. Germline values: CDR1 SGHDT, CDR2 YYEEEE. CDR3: CASSLRQGGYTF. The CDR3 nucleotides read TGTGCCAGCAGCTTGAGACAGGGGGGCTACACCTTC.

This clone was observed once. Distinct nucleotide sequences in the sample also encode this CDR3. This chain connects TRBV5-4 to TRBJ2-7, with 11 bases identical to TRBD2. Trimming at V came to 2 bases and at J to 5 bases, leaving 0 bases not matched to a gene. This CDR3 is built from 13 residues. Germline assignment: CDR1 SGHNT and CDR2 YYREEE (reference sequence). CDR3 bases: TGTGCCAGCAGCTTACTAGCGGGAGACGAGCAGTACTTC. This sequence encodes CASSLLAGDEQYF.

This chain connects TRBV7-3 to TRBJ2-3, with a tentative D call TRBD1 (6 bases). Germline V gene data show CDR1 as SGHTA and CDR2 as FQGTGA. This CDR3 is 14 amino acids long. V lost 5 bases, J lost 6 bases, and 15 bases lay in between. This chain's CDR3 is CASSRQDIWDTQYF. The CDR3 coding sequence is TGTGCCAGCAGCCGACAGGACATATGGGATACGCAGTATTTT.

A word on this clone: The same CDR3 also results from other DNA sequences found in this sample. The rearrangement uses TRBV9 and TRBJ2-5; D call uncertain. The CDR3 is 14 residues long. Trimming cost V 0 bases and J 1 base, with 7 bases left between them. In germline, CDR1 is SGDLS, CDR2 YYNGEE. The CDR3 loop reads CASSVGPIQETQYF. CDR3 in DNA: TGTGCCAGCAGCGTAGGTCCGATCCAAGAGACCCAGTACTTC.

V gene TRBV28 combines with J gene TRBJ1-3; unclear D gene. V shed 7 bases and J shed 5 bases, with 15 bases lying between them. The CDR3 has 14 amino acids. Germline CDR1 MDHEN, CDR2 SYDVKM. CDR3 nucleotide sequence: TGTGCCAGCACCCAACCCCTGGGGAGAAACACCATATATTTT. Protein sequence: CASTQPLGRNTIYF.

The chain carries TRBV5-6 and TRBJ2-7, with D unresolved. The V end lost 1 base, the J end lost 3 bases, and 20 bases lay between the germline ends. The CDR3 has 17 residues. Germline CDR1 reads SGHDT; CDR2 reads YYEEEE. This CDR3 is CASSLLVARELSYEQYF. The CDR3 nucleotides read TGTGCCAGCAGCTTGCTGGTCGCACGCGAACTGAGCTACGAGCAGTACTTC.

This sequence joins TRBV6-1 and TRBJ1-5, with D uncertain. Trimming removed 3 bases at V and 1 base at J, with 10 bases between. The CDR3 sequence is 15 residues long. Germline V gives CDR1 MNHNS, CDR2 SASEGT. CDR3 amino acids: CASSDVHPSNQPQHF. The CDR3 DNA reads TGTGCCAGCAGTGATGTACACCCAAGCAATCAGCCCCAGCATTTT.

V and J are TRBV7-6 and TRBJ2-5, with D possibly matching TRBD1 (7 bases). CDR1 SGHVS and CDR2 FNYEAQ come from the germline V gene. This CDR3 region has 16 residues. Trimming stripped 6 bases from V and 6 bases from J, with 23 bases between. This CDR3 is CASSPGGTLIRQTQYF. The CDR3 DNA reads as TGTGCCAGCAGTCCAGGGGGGACCCTTATCCGACAGACCCAGTACTTC.

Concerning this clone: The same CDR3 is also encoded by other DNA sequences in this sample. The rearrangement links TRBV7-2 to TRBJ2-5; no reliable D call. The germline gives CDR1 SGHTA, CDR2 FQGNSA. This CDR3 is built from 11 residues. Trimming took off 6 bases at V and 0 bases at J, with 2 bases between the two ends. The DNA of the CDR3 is TGTGCCAGCAGTTACCAAGAGACCCAGTACTTC. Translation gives CASSYQETQYF.

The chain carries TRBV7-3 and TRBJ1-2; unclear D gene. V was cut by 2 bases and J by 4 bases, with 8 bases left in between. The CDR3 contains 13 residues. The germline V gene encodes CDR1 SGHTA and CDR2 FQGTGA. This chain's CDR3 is CASSLGGAYGYTF. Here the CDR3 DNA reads TGTGCCAGCAGCTTAGGTGGAGCCTATGGCTACACCTTC.

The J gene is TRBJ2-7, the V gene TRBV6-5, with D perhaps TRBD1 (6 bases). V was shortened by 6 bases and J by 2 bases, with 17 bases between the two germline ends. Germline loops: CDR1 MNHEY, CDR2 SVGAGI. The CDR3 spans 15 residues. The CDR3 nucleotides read TGTGCCAGCAGACTCAAGGGTACAGGGACCTACGAGCAGTACTTC. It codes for CASRLKGTGTYEQYF.

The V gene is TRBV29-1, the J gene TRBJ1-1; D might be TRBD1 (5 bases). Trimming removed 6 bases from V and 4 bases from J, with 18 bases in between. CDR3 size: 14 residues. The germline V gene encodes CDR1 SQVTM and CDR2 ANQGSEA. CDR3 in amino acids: CSVSPGGAGTEAFF. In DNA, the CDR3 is TGCAGCGTGTCCCCCGGGGGAGCGGGCACTGAAGCTTTCTTT.

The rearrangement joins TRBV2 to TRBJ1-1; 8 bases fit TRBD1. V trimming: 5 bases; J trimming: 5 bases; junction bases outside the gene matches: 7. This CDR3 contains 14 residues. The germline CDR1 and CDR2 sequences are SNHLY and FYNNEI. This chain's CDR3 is CASSTDRGGTEAFF. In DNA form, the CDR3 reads TGTGCCAGCAGTACCGACAGGGGAGGGACTGAAGCTTTCTTT.

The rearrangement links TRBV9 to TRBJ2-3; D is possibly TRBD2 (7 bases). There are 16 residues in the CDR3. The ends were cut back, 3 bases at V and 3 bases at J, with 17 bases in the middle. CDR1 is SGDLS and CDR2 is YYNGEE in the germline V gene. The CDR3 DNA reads TGTGCCAGCAGCGCCGCCCTGGGGAGGGGGACAGATACGCAGTATTTT. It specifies CASSAALGRGTDTQYF.

The DNA for the CDR3 is TGTGCCAGGGCTCGGGGGCGGCGCTCTGGAAACACCATATATTTT. Protein: CARARGRRSGNTIYF. The rearrangement links TRBV7-3 to TRBJ1-3, with D maybe TRBD1 (6 bases). Deletions cut 9 bases from V and 0 bases from J, with 15 bases between. Germline CDR1 SGHTA, CDR2 FQGTGA. CDR3 size: 15 residues.

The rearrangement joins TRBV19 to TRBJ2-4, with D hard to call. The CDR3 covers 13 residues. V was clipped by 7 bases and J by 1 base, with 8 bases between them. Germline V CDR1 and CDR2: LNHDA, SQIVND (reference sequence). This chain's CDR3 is CASKLPAKNIQYF. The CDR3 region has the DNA TGTGCCAGTAAGCTTCCGGCCAAAAACATTCAGTACTTC.

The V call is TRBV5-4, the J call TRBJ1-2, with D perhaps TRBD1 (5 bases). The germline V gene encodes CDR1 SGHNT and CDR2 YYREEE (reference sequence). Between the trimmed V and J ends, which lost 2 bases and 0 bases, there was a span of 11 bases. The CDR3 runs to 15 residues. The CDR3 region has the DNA TGTGCCAGCAGCTTCGATCAGGGATCTAACTATGGCTACACCTTC. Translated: CASSFDQGSNYGYTF.

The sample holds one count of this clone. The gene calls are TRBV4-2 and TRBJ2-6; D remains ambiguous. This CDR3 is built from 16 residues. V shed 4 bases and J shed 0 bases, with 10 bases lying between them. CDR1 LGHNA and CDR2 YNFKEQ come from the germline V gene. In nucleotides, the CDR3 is TGTGCCAGCAGCCGCGCTTGGGACTCTGGGGCCAACGTCCTGACTTTC. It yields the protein CASSRAWDSGANVLTF.

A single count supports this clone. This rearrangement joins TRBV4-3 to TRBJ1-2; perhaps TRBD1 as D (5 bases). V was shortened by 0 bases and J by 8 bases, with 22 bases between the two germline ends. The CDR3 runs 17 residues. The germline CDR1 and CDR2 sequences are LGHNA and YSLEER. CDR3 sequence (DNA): TGCGCCAGCAGCCAAGATAATCCTCAGGGACTCTGGGGGGGCTACACCTTC. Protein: CASSQDNPQGLWGGYTF.

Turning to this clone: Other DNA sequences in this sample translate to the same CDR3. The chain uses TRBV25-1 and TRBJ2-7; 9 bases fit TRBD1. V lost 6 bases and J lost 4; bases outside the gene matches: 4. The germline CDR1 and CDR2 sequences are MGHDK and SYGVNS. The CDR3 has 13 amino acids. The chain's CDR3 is CASRQGARYEQYF. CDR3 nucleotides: TGTGCCAGCAGACAGGGGGCGAGGTACGAGCAGTACTTC.

This CDR3 is CASSVVGGSGELFF. CDR3 in DNA: TGTGCCAGCAGTGTGGTAGGGGGTTCCGGGGAGCTGTTTTTT. This chain links TRBV6-1 with TRBJ2-2; D may be TRBD1 (6 bases). The germline CDR1 and CDR2 sequences are MNHNS and SASEGT. The CDR3 consists of 14 residues. Trimming took 4 bases from V and 6 from J, leaving 12 bases between them.

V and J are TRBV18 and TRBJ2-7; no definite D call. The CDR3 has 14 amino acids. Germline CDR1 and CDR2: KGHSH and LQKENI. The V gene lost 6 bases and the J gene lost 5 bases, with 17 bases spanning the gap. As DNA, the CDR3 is TGTGCCAGCTCCCCGGTTGCCCCAACCCACGAGCAGTACTTC. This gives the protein CASSPVAPTHEQYF.

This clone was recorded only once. CDR3 protein: CASTLSKSSGGQETQYF. As DNA, the CDR3 is TGTGCCAGCACCCTATCGAAGTCTAGCGGGGGCCAAGAGACCCAGTACTTC. The chain uses TRBV5-4 and TRBJ2-5; 10 positions agree with TRBD2. This CDR3 contains 17 residues. Germline CDR1 SGHNT, CDR2 YYREEE (reference sequence). V was clipped by 6 bases and J by 1 base; unmatched bases: 12.

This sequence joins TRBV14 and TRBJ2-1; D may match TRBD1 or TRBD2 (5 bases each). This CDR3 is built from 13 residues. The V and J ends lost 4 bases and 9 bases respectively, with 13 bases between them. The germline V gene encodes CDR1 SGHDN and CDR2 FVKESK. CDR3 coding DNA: TGTGCCAGCAGCCCCGGGACCTTCGGTGAGCAGTTCTTC. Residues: CASSPGTFGEQFF.

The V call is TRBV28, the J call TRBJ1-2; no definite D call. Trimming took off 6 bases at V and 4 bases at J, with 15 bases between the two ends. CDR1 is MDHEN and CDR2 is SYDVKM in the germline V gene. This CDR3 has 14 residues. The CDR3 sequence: CASRGSGLSYGYTF. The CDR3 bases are TGTGCCAGCAGGGGGTCGGGTCTGAGCTATGGCTACACCTTC.